This T cell receptor beta chain was sequenced for a study of cytomegalovirus exposure and HLA in healthy donors. Germline trimming cut 4 bases from V and 4 bases from J; bases unmatched to any gene: 6. The germline CDR1 and CDR2 sequences are MNHNS and SASEGT. The CDR3 sequence is 16 residues long. In the PCR, 60 Vbeta and 13 Jbeta primers were used. Authors' analysis steps: About 80 million unique TCR beta chains, about 11 million of them shared, were counted by a later analysis. Data came from immunoSEQ multiplex PCR; TCRdb stores just in-frame clones and leaves some out. V, J and clone size were drawn from that table, and D and trimming were deduced from the DNA. Among 160,000 or so clones listed, 80% to 85% were seen once.

Specimen: PBMCs. The clonotype comes from a male donor in good health and CMV-seropositive. The V call is TRBV6-1, the J call TRBJ2-5; 13 positions match TRBD2. CDR3 region: CASSVGLAGEGETQYF. The CDR3 DNA reads as TGTGCCAGCAGTGTCGGACTAGCGGGAGAGGGAGAGACCCAGTACTTC.